Below, 5 T cell receptor beta chains from the same sample are listed, as sequenced in a study of T-cell reconstitution after alpha-beta-depleted transplantation in children. Preparing the TCRbeta library involved the use of unique molecular identifiers. TCRdb ran MiXCR on the PCR reads and lists one entry per CDR3 protein. The sample shows about 610,000 distinct CDR3 sequences, 27% of them seen only once. Specimen: PBMCs, collected before TCRalphabeta/CD19-depleted stem cell transplant. These receptor sequences come from a boy less than two years old with Wiskott-Aldrich syndrome, due to receive a stem cell transplant.

The J gene is TRBJ2-5, the V gene TRBV5-1, with TRBD2 identical over 10 bases. V shed 4 bases and J 5 bases; nucleotides not matched to a gene: 20. The CDR3 loop spans 19 amino acids. Germline V gene sequence: CDR1 SGHRS, CDR2 YFSETQ. CDR3: CASSPWALTSGFPTETQYF. In DNA, the CDR3 is TGCGCCAGCAGCCCCTGGGCCCTGACTAGCGGGTTCCCCACCGAGACCCAGTACTTC.

This clonotype has a handful of counts. This chain links TRBV7-9 with TRBJ2-3; 10 bases align to TRBD2. From germline, CDR1 is SEHNR and CDR2 FQNEAQ (reference sequence). CDR3 size: 16 residues. V lost 2 bases to trimming and J lost 6 bases; unmatched junction nucleotides: 8. The CDR3 is CASSLTARTSGDTQYF. In nucleotides, the CDR3 is TGTGCCAGCAGCTTAACCGCACGGACTAGCGGCGATACGCAGTATTTT.

CDR3 protein: CASSRTSGINTGELFF. The CDR3 DNA follows: TGTGCCAGCAGCAGGACTAGCGGGATAAACACCGGGGAGCTGTTTTTT. This chain links TRBV9 with TRBJ2-2; TRBD2 agrees at 12 bases. Germline loops: CDR1 SGDLS, CDR2 YYNGEE. J lost 2 bases, V lost 4 bases, and 3 bases had no gene match. CDR3 size: 16 residues.

This chain joins TRBV12-3 or TRBV12-4 and TRBJ1-5, with a weak D call TRBD1 (6 bases). The germline V and J ends were trimmed by 3 bases and 5 bases, with 20 bases remaining between them. This CDR3 has 17 residues. CDR3 bases: TGTGCCAGCAGTTTTTATAGTACAGGGTGGGGAGATCAGCCCCAGCATTTT. Translation: CASSFYSTGWGDQPQHF.

The chain combines TRBV20-1 with TRBJ2-7, with a possible D match to TRBD2 (6 bases). Germline CDR1 DFQATT, CDR2 SNEGSKA (reference sequence). This CDR3 has 14 residues. V was pared by 0 bases and J by 3 bases, with 12 bases between. The CDR3 DNA is TGCAGTGCTAGAGATCTTATGGGGGGCTACGAGCAGTACTTC. The encoded protein is CSARDLMGGYEQYF.